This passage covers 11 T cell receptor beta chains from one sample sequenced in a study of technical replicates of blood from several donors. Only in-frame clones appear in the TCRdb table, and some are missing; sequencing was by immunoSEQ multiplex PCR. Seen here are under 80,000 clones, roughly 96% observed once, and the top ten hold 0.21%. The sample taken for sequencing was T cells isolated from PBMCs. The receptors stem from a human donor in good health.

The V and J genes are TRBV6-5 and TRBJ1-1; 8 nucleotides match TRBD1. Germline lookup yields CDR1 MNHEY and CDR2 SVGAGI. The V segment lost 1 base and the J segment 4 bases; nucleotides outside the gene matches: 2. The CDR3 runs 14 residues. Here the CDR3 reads CASSYYRGGTEAFF. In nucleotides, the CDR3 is TGTGCCAGCAGTTACTACAGGGGGGGCACTGAAGCTTTCTTT.

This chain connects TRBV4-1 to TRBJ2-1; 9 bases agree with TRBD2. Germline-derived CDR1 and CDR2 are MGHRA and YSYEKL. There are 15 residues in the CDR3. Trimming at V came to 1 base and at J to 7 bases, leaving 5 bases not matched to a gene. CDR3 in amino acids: CASSQGGGRANEQFF. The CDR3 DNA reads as TGCGCCAGCAGCCAAGGGGGCGGGAGGGCGAATGAGCAGTTCTTC.

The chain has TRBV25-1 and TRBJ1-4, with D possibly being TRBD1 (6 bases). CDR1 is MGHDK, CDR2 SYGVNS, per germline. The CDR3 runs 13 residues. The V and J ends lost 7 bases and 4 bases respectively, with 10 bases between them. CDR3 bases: TGTGCCAGCAACTCAGGGGTTAATGAAAAACTGTTTTTT. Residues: CASNSGVNEKLFF.

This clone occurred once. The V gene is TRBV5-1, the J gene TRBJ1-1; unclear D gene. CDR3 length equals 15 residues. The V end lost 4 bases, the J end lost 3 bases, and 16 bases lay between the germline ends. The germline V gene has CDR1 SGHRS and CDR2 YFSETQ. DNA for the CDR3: TGCGCCAGCAGCCCGCAAGGGAGTGGGTACACTGAAGCTTTCTTT. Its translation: CASSPQGSGYTEAFF.

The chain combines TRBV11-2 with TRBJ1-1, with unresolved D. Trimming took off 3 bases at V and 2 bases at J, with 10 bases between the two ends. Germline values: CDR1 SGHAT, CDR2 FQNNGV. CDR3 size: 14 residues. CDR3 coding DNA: TGTGCCAGCAGCTTGATACAGTTTAACACTGAAGCTTTCTTT. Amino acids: CASSLIQFNTEAFF.

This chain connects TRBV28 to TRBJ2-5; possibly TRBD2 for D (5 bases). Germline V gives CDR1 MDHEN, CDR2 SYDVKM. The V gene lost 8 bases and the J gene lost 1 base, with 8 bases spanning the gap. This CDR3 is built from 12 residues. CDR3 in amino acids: CASRDFQETQYF. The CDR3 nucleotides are TGTGCCAGCCGGGATTTCCAAGAGACCCAGTACTTC.

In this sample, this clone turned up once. CDR3 protein: CSVEFSGRGGYNEQFF. For the CDR3, the DNA is TGCAGCGTCGAGTTTAGCGGGAGGGGGGGTTACAATGAGCAGTTCTTC. The J gene is TRBJ2-1, the V gene TRBV29-1; TRBD2 matches 11 bases. This CDR3 is 16 amino acids long. Germline values: CDR1 SQVTM, CDR2 ANQGSEA. V shed 6 bases, J shed 4 bases, and the junction held 11 bases outside the gene matches.

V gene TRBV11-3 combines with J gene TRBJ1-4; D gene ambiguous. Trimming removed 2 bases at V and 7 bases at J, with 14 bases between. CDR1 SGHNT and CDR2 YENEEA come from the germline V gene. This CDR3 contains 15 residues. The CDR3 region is CASSLWRVPSEKLFF. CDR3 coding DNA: TGTGCCAGCAGCTTATGGAGGGTGCCGAGTGAAAAACTGTTTTTT.

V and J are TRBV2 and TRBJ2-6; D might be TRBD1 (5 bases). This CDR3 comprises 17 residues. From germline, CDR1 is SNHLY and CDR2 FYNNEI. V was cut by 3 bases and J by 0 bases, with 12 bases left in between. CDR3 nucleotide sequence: TGTGCCAGCAGTGACGGCGGCAGGGACTCTGGGGCCAACGTCCTGACTTTC. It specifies CASSDGGRDSGANVLTF.

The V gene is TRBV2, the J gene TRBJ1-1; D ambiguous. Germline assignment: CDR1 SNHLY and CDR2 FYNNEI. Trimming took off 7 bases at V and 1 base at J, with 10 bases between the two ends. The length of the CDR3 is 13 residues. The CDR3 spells CASKETQNTEAFF. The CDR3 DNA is TGTGCCAGCAAAGAGACACAGAACACTGAAGCTTTCTTT.

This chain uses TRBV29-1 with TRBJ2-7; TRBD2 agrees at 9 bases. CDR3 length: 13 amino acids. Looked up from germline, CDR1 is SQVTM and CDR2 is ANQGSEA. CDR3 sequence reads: CSAIGLASHEQYF. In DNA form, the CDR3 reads TGCAGTGCAATCGGACTAGCGTCTCACGAGCAGTACTTC.